Shown below are 29 T cell receptor beta chains from a single sample sequenced in a study of blood T cells in healthy people across ages. Next came a second PCR, run for about 7 to 12 cycles, which used a sample-barcoded 5' primer along with a J-beta primer mix. MiXCR was run by TCRdb on the 5' RACE reads, yielding one entry per CDR3 protein. The sample has around 1,500,000 distinct CDR3 sequences; 28% are singletons. The sequenced sample was blood. These receptors were taken from a woman in her twenties or thirties in good health.

This clonotype has more than one count but fewer than ten. The chain has TRBV27 and TRBJ1-6, with 9 bases that match TRBD1. Unmatched junction bases numbered 7, after V lost 7 bases and J lost 9 bases. The CDR3 has 14 amino acids. Germline V gene sequence: CDR1 MNHEY, CDR2 SMNVEV (reference sequence). The chain's CDR3 is CASMGQGVSSPLHF. The CDR3 DNA reads TGTGCCAGCATGGGACAGGGAGTCTCTTCACCCCTCCACTTT.

The count of this clonotype is one. CDR3 in DNA: TGTGCCAGCAGCCACAGGACCAGTCCGGATACGCAGTATTTT. Amino acid sequence: CASSHRTSPDTQYF. The chain uses TRBV5-5 and TRBJ2-3, with a tentative D call TRBD1 (5 bases). This CDR3 has 14 residues. The V and J ends lost 4 bases and 6 bases respectively, with 15 bases between them. The germline V gene has CDR1 SGHKS and CDR2 YYEKEE (reference sequence).

This chain joins TRBV20-1 and TRBJ2-4, with D perhaps matching TRBD2 (6 bases). This CDR3 contains 13 residues. The V end was cut by 3 bases, the J end by 3 bases, with 9 bases between. The V gene's germline CDR1 is DFQATT and CDR2 SNEGSKA (reference sequence). This CDR3 is CSASGSGKNIQYF. CDR3 in DNA: TGCAGTGCTAGCGGGAGCGGCAAAAACATTCAGTACTTC.

There are a few counts of this clonotype. This sequence joins TRBV5-5 and TRBJ1-5; possible D gene TRBD1, 5 bases. This CDR3 has 15 amino acids. CDR1 is SGHKS, CDR2 YYEKEE, per germline (reference sequence). With 2 bases removed from V and 4 bases from J, the gap between germline ends came to 13 bases. CDR3 nucleotides: TGTGCCAGCAGCTTATCAACAGGCGCTAATCAGCCCCAGCATTTT. It is translated as CASSLSTGANQPQHF.

This chain connects TRBV28 to TRBJ1-2, with D unclear. Germline lookup yields CDR1 MDHEN and CDR2 SYDVKM. The CDR3 is 14 amino acids. Trimming took 6 bases from V and 7 from J, leaving 18 bases between them. CDR3 bases: TGTGCCAGCAGGCCCTTTGGGCGGGGAGGTGGCTACACCTTC. Translation gives CASRPFGRGGGYTF.

This clonotype was seen many times. The chain is built from TRBV20-1 and TRBJ2-7; a weak D match, TRBD1 (5 bases). Trimming removed 3 bases at V and 1 base at J, with 13 bases between. This CDR3 region has 14 residues. Per germline, CDR1 DFQATT and CDR2 SNEGSKA (reference sequence). The CDR3 DNA follows: TGCAGTGCTAGCCAGCAGGGTAGGTCCTACGAGCAGTACTTC. This codes for CSASQQGRSYEQYF.

This clonotype turned up a few times. This chain connects TRBV12-3 or TRBV12-4 to TRBJ1-4; 7 positions match TRBD1. The CDR3 is 17 amino acids. V was clipped by 6 bases and J by 6 bases; unmatched bases: 16. The DNA for the CDR3 is TGTGCCAGCAGGGGGGGGACAGAAACAATCTATGATGAAAAACTGTTTTTT. This codes for CASRGGTETIYDEKLFF.

The rearrangement uses TRBV3-1 and TRBJ2-6, with D unresolved. Germline lookup yields CDR1 LGHDT and CDR2 YNNKEL (reference sequence). The CDR3 runs to 18 residues. V was clipped by 0 bases and J by 2 bases, with 14 bases between them. This CDR3 reads CASSQDVGSATGANVLTF. The CDR3 DNA sequence: TGTGCCAGCAGCCAAGATGTAGGCAGTGCGACTGGGGCCAACGTCCTGACTTTC.

The V and J genes are TRBV29-1 and TRBJ2-6, with TRBD1 matching 7 bases. This CDR3 is 13 amino acids long. Germline assignment: CDR1 SQVTM and CDR2 ANQGSEA. The V and J ends lost 6 bases and 8 bases, in that order; junction bases with no gene match: 7. In nucleotides, the CDR3 is TGCAGCGTGACAGGGTTTGCTCCCAACGTCCTGACTTTC. Translated: CSVTGFAPNVLTF.

The chain couples TRBV7-2 to TRBJ2-3; perhaps TRBD2 as D (6 bases). Trimming removed 1 base at V and 3 bases at J, with 14 bases between. Germline V gives CDR1 SGHTA, CDR2 FQGNSA. CDR3 length: 16 residues. The CDR3 region is CASSLVPVGGTDTQYF. The CDR3 bases are TGTGCCAGCAGCTTAGTACCAGTCGGGGGAACAGATACGCAGTATTTT.

A note on this clonotype: Possible read error: a much larger clone is one base away. The CDR3 loop reads CASRDLGSGTYEQYF. The DNA for the CDR3 is TGTGCCAGCAGGGACCTCGGGAGTGGTACCTACGAGCAGTACTTC. The chain employs TRBV12-3 or TRBV12-4 and TRBJ2-7; the D gene is possibly TRBD2 (6 bases). Trimming removed 6 bases at V and 2 bases at J, with 17 bases between. This CDR3 is built from 15 residues.

The table lists this clonotype with a few counts. Being one base from a much bigger clone, this may be a read error. The chain has TRBV4-1 and TRBJ2-7; TRBD1 matches 8 bases. This CDR3 has 16 residues. Germline assignment: CDR1 MGHRA and CDR2 YSYEKL. DNA of the CDR3: TGCGCCAGCAACCAAGATGAAGGACAGGGAGCTTACGAGCAGTACTTC. Residues: CASNQDEGQGAYEQYF.

This sequence joins TRBV7-9 and TRBJ1-1; a possible D gene is TRBD1 (6 bases). CDR1 is SEHNR, CDR2 FQNEAQ, per germline (reference sequence). Trimming removed 2 bases from V and 0 bases from J, with 16 bases in between. The CDR3 runs 17 residues. The CDR3 coding sequence is TGTGCCAGCAGCTTAAACGCGGTGGGGGGGCTGAACACTGAAGCTTTCTTT. Translating it yields CASSLNAVGGLNTEAFF.

The chain carries TRBV7-2 and TRBJ2-7, with D perhaps matching TRBD1 or TRBD2 (6 bases each). Germline CDR1 SGHTA, CDR2 FQGNSA. V lost 1 base and J lost 6, with 22 bases in between. This CDR3 contains 17 residues. The chain's CDR3 is CASSLGGAGTGAGEQYF. For the CDR3, the DNA is TGTGCCAGCAGCTTAGGGGGGGCGGGCACCGGCGCGGGCGAGCAGTACTTC.

V usage is TRBV20-1 and J usage is TRBJ1-2; D gene uncertain. The CDR3 length is 14 residues. Germline V gene data show CDR1 as DFQATT and CDR2 as SNEGSKA (reference sequence). The V end lost 2 bases, the J end lost 0 bases, and 10 bases lay between the germline ends. CDR3 DNA: TGCAGTGCTAGATCGGTAGGAACTAACTATGGCTACACCTTC. It translates to CSARSVGTNYGYTF.

This clonotype was seen only a few times. The chain employs TRBV20-1 and TRBJ2-5; D is tentatively TRBD1 or TRBD2 (6 bases each). V lost 4 bases and J lost 5, with 14 bases in between. Germline assignment: CDR1 DFQATT and CDR2 SNEGSKA (reference sequence). This CDR3 spans 13 amino acids. CDR3: CSAISGGTETQYF. The CDR3 nucleotides read TGCAGTGCTATATCCGGGGGCACGGAGACCCAGTACTTC.

This clonotype was recorded a few times. This chain's CDR3 is CASSGLGLVRLDEQYF. CDR3 nucleotide sequence: TGTGCCAGCAGTGGGTTAGGACTAGTGAGGCTTGATGAGCAGTACTTC. The V and J genes are TRBV2 and TRBJ2-5, with TRBD2 matching over 7 bases. Germline values: CDR1 SNHLY, CDR2 FYNNEI. Trimming took 4 bases from V and 11 from J; bases not matched to a gene: 19. The CDR3 is made up of 16 amino acids.

This clonotype turned up a few times. The chain links TRBV7-2 to TRBJ2-5, with TRBD2 matching 11 bases. V shed 0 bases and J 6 bases; nucleotides not matched to a gene: 3. This CDR3 spans 15 amino acids. Per germline, CDR1 SGHTA and CDR2 FQGNSA. This chain's CDR3 is CASSLAGTSGQTQYF. The CDR3 DNA reads TGTGCCAGCAGCTTAGCCGGGACTAGCGGCCAGACCCAGTACTTC.

The rearrangement links TRBV20-1 to TRBJ1-1, with D possibly being TRBD1 (6 bases). CDR3 size: 14 residues. Germline CDR1 and CDR2: DFQATT and SNEGSKA (reference sequence). V was trimmed by 5 bases and J by 5 bases, leaving 18 bases between them. The CDR3 DNA reads as TGCAGTGCTTCCTATGGGGGGGCACTTACTGAAGCTTTCTTT. Protein: CSASYGGALTEAFF.

The rearrangement uses TRBV2 and TRBJ2-7; D possibly corresponds to TRBD1 (5 bases). From germline, CDR1 is SNHLY and CDR2 FYNNEI. V was clipped by 8 bases and J by 0 bases, with 20 bases between them. This CDR3 comprises 16 residues. For the CDR3, the DNA is TGTGCCAGCCTGGTCTCCAGGGATAAATACTCCTACGAGCAGTACTTC. Translated: CASLVSRDKYSYEQYF.

J is TRBJ2-2 and V is TRBV11-2, with D hard to call. Between the trimmed V and J ends, which lost 4 bases and 6 bases, there was a span of 15 bases. Germline V gives CDR1 SGHAT, CDR2 FQNNGV. There are 15 residues in the CDR3. The CDR3 spells CASSYMLTGAGELFF. The CDR3 DNA reads TGTGCCAGCAGCTATATGTTGACCGGCGCCGGGGAGCTGTTTTTT.

The gene calls are TRBV28 and TRBJ2-3; no firm D call. There are 14 residues in the CDR3. The V end lost 3 bases, the J end lost 3 bases, and 10 bases lay between the germline ends. Germline CDR1 and CDR2: MDHEN and SYDVKM. The CDR3 DNA follows: TGTGCCAGCAGTTTGGGGTTTCGTACAGATACGCAGTATTTT. Protein product: CASSLGFRTDTQYF. The entire variable domain, with the rest obtained from reference TRBV28 and TRBJ2-3, is as follows: DVKVTQSSRYLVKRTGEKVFLECVQDMDHENMFWYRQDPGLGLRLIYFSYDVKMKEKGDIPEGYSVSREKKERFSLILESASTNQTSMYLCASSLGFRTDTQYFGPGTRLTVL.

The CDR3 sequence: CASSLEFVGSSYNEQFF. In DNA form, the CDR3 reads TGTGCCAGCAGCTTGGAATTTGTCGGAAGCTCCTACAATGAGCAGTTCTTC. The V and J genes are TRBV5-5 and TRBJ2-1; the D is unclear. The CDR3 is 17 amino acids. The germline V gene has CDR1 SGHKS and CDR2 YYEKEE (reference sequence). V lost 0 bases and J lost 0, with 13 bases in between.

V and J are TRBV11-3 and TRBJ2-6; D possibly corresponds to TRBD2 (7 bases). Trimming took 5 bases from V and 0 from J, leaving 17 bases between them. The length of the CDR3 is 18 residues. CDR1 is SGHNT, CDR2 YENEEA, per germline. CDR3 protein: CASSRGGGRSSGANVLTF. Written as DNA, the CDR3 is TGTGCCAGCAGCCGAGGGGGGGGACGCAGCTCTGGGGCCAACGTCCTGACTTTC.

This clonotype appeared a few times. The gene calls are TRBV11-3 and TRBJ2-1, with a tentative D call TRBD2 (6 bases). This CDR3 is built from 14 residues. The ends were cut back, 5 bases at V and 10 bases at J, with 18 bases in the middle. CDR1 is SGHNT, CDR2 YENEEA, per germline. CDR3 in amino acids: CASSLLGTSREQFF. The CDR3 DNA sequence: TGTGCCAGCAGCCTCCTAGGGACTTCCCGGGAGCAGTTCTTC.

Ten or more counts support this clonotype. V usage is TRBV20-1 and J usage is TRBJ2-1, with D tentatively TRBD2 (6 bases). V dropped 5 bases and J dropped 4 bases, with 18 bases sitting between them. Germline V gene sequence: CDR1 DFQATT, CDR2 SNEGSKA (reference sequence). This CDR3 has 15 residues. The CDR3 here is CSASNPRDSYNEQFF. For the CDR3, the DNA is TGCAGTGCTTCGAACCCCCGGGACTCTTACAATGAGCAGTTCTTC.

This clonotype was observed a handful of times. The CDR3 loop is CATSRDKASGGYNNEQFF. The CDR3 nucleotides are TGTGCCACCAGCAGAGATAAGGCTAGCGGGGGGTATAACAATGAGCAGTTCTTC. The chain has TRBV15 and TRBJ2-1, with 11 bases fitting TRBD2. The ends lost 0 bases at V and 5 bases at J; junction bases unmatched: 9. CDR1 is LNHNV and CDR2 is YYDKDF in the germline V gene (reference sequence). The CDR3 loop spans 18 amino acids.

On this clonotype: A much larger clone lies a single base off, so this may be a read error. The chain joins TRBV11-2 to TRBJ2-7; the match to TRBD2 covers 8 bases. Germline CDR1 reads SGHAT; CDR2 reads FQNNGV. The J segment lost 3 bases and the V segment lost 5 bases, leaving 9 bases of the junction unmatched. This CDR3 region has 15 residues. CDR3 region: CASSQRAGAYYEQYF. The CDR3 coding sequence is TGTGCCAGCAGCCAGCGAGCGGGAGCATACTACGAGCAGTACTTC.

About this clonotype itself: The junction departs from germline at one end; a sequencing error may be responsible. The chain uses TRBV3-1 and TRBJ1-5; tentatively, D is TRBD1 (6 bases). This CDR3 has 14 amino acids. The germline V gene encodes CDR1 LGHDT and CDR2 YNNKEL (reference sequence). In nucleotides, the CDR3 is TGTGCCTGCAGCCAGGGACACAGCAATCAGCCCCAGCATTTT. Translation: CACSQGHSNQPQHF.